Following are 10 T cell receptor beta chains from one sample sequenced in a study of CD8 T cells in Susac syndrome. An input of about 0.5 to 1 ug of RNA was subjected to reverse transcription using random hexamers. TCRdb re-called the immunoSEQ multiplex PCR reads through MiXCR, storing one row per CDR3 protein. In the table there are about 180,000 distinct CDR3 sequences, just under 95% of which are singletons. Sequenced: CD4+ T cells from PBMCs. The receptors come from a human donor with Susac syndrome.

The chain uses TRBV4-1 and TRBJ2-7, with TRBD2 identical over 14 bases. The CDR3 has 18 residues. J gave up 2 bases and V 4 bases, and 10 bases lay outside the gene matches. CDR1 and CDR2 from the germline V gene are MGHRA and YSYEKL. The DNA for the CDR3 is TGCGCCAGCAGCCGCCCCGGGACTAGCGGGAGAGGGGCCTACGAGCAGTACTTC. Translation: CASSRPGTSGRGAYEQYF.

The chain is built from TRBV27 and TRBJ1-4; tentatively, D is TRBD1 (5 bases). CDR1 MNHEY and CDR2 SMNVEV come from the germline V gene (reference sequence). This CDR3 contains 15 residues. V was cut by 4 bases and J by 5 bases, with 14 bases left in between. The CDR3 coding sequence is TGTGCCAGCAGTTCGCACGGGACGGTCAATGAAAAACTGTTTTTT. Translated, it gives CASSSHGTVNEKLFF.

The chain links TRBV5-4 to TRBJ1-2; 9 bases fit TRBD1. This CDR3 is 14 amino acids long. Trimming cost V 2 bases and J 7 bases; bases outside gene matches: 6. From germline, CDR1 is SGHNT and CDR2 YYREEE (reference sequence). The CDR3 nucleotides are TGTGCCAGCAGCTTAACCGGGACAGGGAGTGGCTACACCTTC. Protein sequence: CASSLTGTGSGYTF.

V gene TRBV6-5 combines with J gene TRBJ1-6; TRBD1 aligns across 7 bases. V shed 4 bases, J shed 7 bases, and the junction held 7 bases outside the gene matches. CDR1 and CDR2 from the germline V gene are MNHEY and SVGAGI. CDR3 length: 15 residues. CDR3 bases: TGTGCCAGCAGTTTCACGACAGGGTCCAATTCACCCCTCCACTTT. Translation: CASSFTTGSNSPLHF.

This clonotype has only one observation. CDR3 loop: CAISESGQPQHF. The CDR3 region has the DNA TGTGCCATCAGTGAGTCGGGCCAGCCCCAGCATTTT. The rearrangement joins TRBV10-3 to TRBJ1-5, with D uncertain. Between the trimmed V and J ends, which lost 0 bases and 7 bases, there was a span of 4 bases. Germline assignment: CDR1 ENHRY and CDR2 SYGVKD. The CDR3 has 12 residues.

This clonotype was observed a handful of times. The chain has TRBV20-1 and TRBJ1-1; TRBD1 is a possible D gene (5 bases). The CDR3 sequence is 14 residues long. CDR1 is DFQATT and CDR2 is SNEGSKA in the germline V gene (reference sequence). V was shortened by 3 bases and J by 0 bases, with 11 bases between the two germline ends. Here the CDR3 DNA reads TGCAGTGCTAGTCGGGGCCCTATGAACACTGAAGCTTTCTTT. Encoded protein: CSASRGPMNTEAFF.

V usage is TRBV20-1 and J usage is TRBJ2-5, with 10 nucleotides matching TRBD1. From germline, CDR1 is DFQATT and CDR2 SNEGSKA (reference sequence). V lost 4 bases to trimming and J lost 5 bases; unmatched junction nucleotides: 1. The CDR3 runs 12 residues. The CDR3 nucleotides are TGCAGTGCTAAGGGACAGGGGGAGACCCAGTACTTC. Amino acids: CSAKGQGETQYF.

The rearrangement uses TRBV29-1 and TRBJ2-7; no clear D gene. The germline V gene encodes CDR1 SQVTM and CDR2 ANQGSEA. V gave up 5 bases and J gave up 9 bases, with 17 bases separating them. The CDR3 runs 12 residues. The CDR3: CSVWTPGDGQYF. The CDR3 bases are TGCAGCGTTTGGACCCCAGGAGACGGGCAGTACTTC.

The CDR3 DNA reads as TGCAGCGTTGTATCCGAAAAGCAGTTCTTC. As protein: CSVVSEKQFF. The V and J genes are TRBV29-1 and TRBJ2-1; D gene ambiguous. The V gene lost 4 bases and the J gene lost 11 bases, with 9 bases spanning the gap. The germline gives CDR1 SQVTM, CDR2 ANQGSEA. The CDR3 runs 10 residues.

The CDR3, as DNA: TGCGCCAGCAGCTCAACCCGGGGCGACTACGAGCAGTACTTC. As protein: CASSSTRGDYEQYF. This chain links TRBV5-1 with TRBJ2-7, with D perhaps matching TRBD1 or TRBD2 (5 bases each). V lost 3 bases and J 3 bases, leaving 13 bases between the germline ends. Germline V gene data show CDR1 as SGHRS and CDR2 as YFSETQ. The CDR3 has 14 residues.